The 30 T cell receptor beta chains below were found in one sample sequenced in a study of cytomegalovirus exposure and HLA in healthy donors. Primers for the PCR totalled 60 Vbeta and 13 Jbeta. Generated by immunoSEQ multiplex PCR, the TCRdb table keeps only in-frame clones and is missing some. The sample yields about 160,000 clones, approximately 78% seen once. The material sequenced was PBMCs. These receptors were obtained from a girl aged 2 to 10 in good health and CMV-seropositive.

V is TRBV15 and J is TRBJ1-5, with 7 bases lining up with TRBD1. Losses at the gene ends were 4 bases for V and 5 bases for J; bases not matched to a gene: 5. This CDR3 is built from 14 residues. Germline assignment: CDR1 LNHNV and CDR2 YYDKDF (reference sequence). The CDR3 DNA sequence: TGTGCCACCAGCAACAGGGGAAGGTATCAGCCCCAGCATTTT. Translating gives CATSNRGRYQPQHF. The full variable domain, completed using reference TRBV15 and TRBJ1-5, is DAMVIQNPRYQVTQFGKPVTLSCSQTLNHNVMYWYQQKSSQAPKLLFHYYDKDFNNEADTPDNFQSRRPNTSFCFLDIRSPGLGDTAMYLCATSNRGRYQPQHFGDGTRLSIL.

This clone was recorded once. This chain connects TRBV19 to TRBJ2-2; 9 nucleotides line up with TRBD2. The CDR3 covers 18 residues. The germline V gene encodes CDR1 LNHDA and CDR2 SQIVND (reference sequence). V lost 3 bases, J lost 1 base, and 9 bases stayed unmatched. The DNA of the CDR3 is TGTGCCAGTAGTATCCTTTTTAGCGGGAGCCTGAACACCGGGGAGCTGTTTTTT. It translates to CASSILFSGSLNTGELFF.

This chain joins TRBV18 and TRBJ1-5, with 9 bases matching TRBD1. The germline V gene encodes CDR1 KGHSH and CDR2 LQKENI. The ends lost 0 bases at V and 5 bases at J; junction bases unmatched: 2. The CDR3 runs to 15 residues. The DNA for the CDR3 is TGTGCCAGCTCACCACCGACAGGGGGTCATCAGCCCCAGCATTTT. It is translated as CASSPPTGGHQPQHF. Using reference TRBV18 and TRBJ1-5 for the parts outside the CDR3, the full variable domain is NAGVMQNPRHLVRRRGQEARLRCSPMKGHSHVYWYRQLPEEGLKFMVYLQKENIIDESGMPKERFSAEFPKEGPSILRIQQVVRGDSAAYFCASSPPTGGHQPQHFGDGTRLSIL.

This clone occurred a few times. The V call is TRBV19, the J call TRBJ2-1; 12 bases fit TRBD2. The CDR3 totals 16 residues. J gave up 12 bases and V 1 base, and 10 bases lay outside the gene matches. Germline CDR1 is LNHDA and CDR2 is SQIVND (reference sequence). The CDR3 region is CASSIGASGRAGRQFF. The CDR3 bases are TGTGCCAGTAGTATAGGAGCTAGCGGGAGGGCCGGGCGGCAGTTCTTC.

The V gene is TRBV4-2, the J gene TRBJ2-7, with a tentative D call TRBD2 (8 bases). The germline gives CDR1 LGHNA, CDR2 YNFKEQ. Trimming removed 4 bases at V and 3 bases at J, with 16 bases between. CDR3 size: 15 residues. In nucleotides, the CDR3 is TGTGCCAGCAGCCCAGGGGGGCTAGCGGGCTACGAGCAGTACTTC. Translation: CASSPGGLAGYEQYF.

This chain links TRBV5-4 with TRBJ2-1; 10 nucleotides line up with TRBD2. The ends lost 7 bases at V and 8 bases at J; junction bases unmatched: 18. Germline CDR1 reads SGHNT; CDR2 reads YYREEE (reference sequence). The CDR3 has 17 residues. The CDR3 sequence is CASQRPPLPSGSYEQFF. The CDR3, as DNA: TGTGCCAGCCAAAGACCCCCTCTGCCTAGCGGGAGCTATGAGCAGTTCTTC.

This clone was counted a few times. J is TRBJ2-5 and V is TRBV18; 11 positions match TRBD2. After removal of 6 bases from V and 3 bases from J, the junction contained 6 bases not matched to a gene. This CDR3 has 15 residues. The germline gives CDR1 KGHSH, CDR2 LQKENI. CDR3 in DNA: TGTGCCAGCTCCCTAGGGACTAGCGGAGAAGAGACCCAGTACTTC. Translating it yields CASSLGTSGEETQYF.

This chain joins TRBV28 and TRBJ2-1, with unresolved D. Germline assignment: CDR1 MDHEN and CDR2 SYDVKM. The length of the CDR3 is 12 residues. V shed 2 bases and J shed 8 bases, with 7 bases lying between them. The DNA of the CDR3 is TGTGCCAGCAGTTTAGCCCGGGATGAGCAGTTCTTC. Protein product: CASSLARDEQFF. The variable domain in full, completed from reference TRBV28 and TRBJ2-1, reads DVKVTQSSRYLVKRTGEKVFLECVQDMDHENMFWYRQDPGLGLRLIYFSYDVKMKEKGDIPEGYSVSREKKERFSLILESASTNQTSMYLCASSLARDEQFFGPGTRLTVL.

V usage is TRBV18 and J usage is TRBJ2-6; unclear D gene. The CDR3 spans 17 residues. CDR1 and CDR2 (germline): KGHSH, LQKENI. Trimming pared 2 bases from V and 4 bases from J, leaving 15 bases between. CDR3: CASSPGRGYSGANVLTF. The CDR3 bases are TGTGCCAGCTCACCAGGTCGAGGCTACTCGGGGGCCAACGTCCTGACTTTC.

The V call is TRBV7-6, the J call TRBJ2-3, with D unclear. Looked up from germline, CDR1 is SGHVS and CDR2 is FNYEAQ. V shed 2 bases and J shed 4 bases, with 4 bases lying between them. The CDR3 is made up of 12 amino acids. The CDR3 sequence is CASSLSADTQYF. The CDR3 bases are TGTGCCAGCAGCTTATCAGCAGATACGCAGTATTTT. Full variable domain (remainder filled in from reference TRBV7-6 and TRBJ2-3): GAGVSQSPRYKVTKRGQDVALRCDPISGHVSLYWYRQALGQGPEFLTYFNYEAQQDKSGLPNDRFSAERPEGSISTLTIQRTEQRDSAMYRCASSLSADTQYFGPGTRLTVL.

V gene TRBV5-4 combines with J gene TRBJ2-5; 10 nucleotides agree with TRBD1. Trimming at V came to 3 bases and at J to 4 bases, leaving 3 bases not matched to a gene. Germline V gene sequence: CDR1 SGHNT, CDR2 YYREEE (reference sequence). The CDR3 length is 14 residues. The CDR3 sequence: CASSWRTGGETQYF. The CDR3 DNA follows: TGTGCCAGCAGCTGGAGGACAGGGGGAGAGACCCAGTACTTC. The full variable domain, in which reference TRBV5-4 and TRBJ2-5 provide the parts outside the CDR3, is ETGVTQSPTHLIKTRGQQVTLRCSSQSGHNTVSWYQQALGQGPQFIFQYYREEENGRGNFPPRFSGLQFPNYSSELNVNALELDDSALYLCASSWRTGGETQYFGPGTRLLVL.

The chain carries TRBV7-9 and TRBJ1-1, with TRBD1 matching 12 bases. The length of the CDR3 is 17 residues. Germline values: CDR1 SEHNR, CDR2 FQNEAQ (reference sequence). V was clipped by 5 bases and J by 3 bases; unmatched bases: 10. CDR3 nucleotide sequence: TGTGCCAGCAGCCCGGGACAGGGGGCTACGGGAGACACTGAAGCTTTCTTT. It yields the protein CASSPGQGATGDTEAFF.

The chain recombines TRBV28 with TRBJ1-2, with a weak D call TRBD1 (6 bases). The V and J ends lost 5 bases and 2 bases respectively, with 12 bases between them. This CDR3 is built from 14 residues. Germline values: CDR1 MDHEN, CDR2 SYDVKM. This CDR3 reads CASSIQGNNYGYTF. The CDR3 DNA sequence: TGTGCCAGCAGTATCCAGGGGAACAACTATGGCTACACCTTC.

The chain uses TRBV27 and TRBJ1-2; 7 nucleotides agree with TRBD1. Germline values: CDR1 MNHEY, CDR2 SMNVEV (reference sequence). V lost 2 bases to trimming and J lost 3 bases; unmatched junction nucleotides: 0. CDR3 length: 13 amino acids. CDR3 coding DNA: TGTGCCAGCAGTTTACAGGGGGACTATGGCTACACCTTC. It specifies CASSLQGDYGYTF.

V gene TRBV7-9 combines with J gene TRBJ1-2, with D possibly matching TRBD1 (5 bases). The germline CDR1 and CDR2 sequences are SEHNR and FQNEAQ (reference sequence). V was shortened by 1 base and J by 11 bases, with 14 bases between the two germline ends. There are 13 residues in the CDR3. This chain's CDR3 is CASSLVGQGQYTF. Written as DNA, the CDR3 is TGTGCCAGCAGCTTAGTTGGTCAGGGTCAGTACACCTTC. Full variable domain (remainder filled in from reference TRBV7-9 and TRBJ1-2): DTGVSQNPRHKITKRGQNVTFRCDPISEHNRLYWYRQTLGQGPEFLTYFQNEAQLEKSRLLSDRFSAERPKGSFSTLEIQRTEQGDSAMYLCASSLVGQGQYTFGSGTRLTVV.

This chain links TRBV5-1 with TRBJ2-3; 12 bases are a match to TRBD2. Germline trimming cut 4 bases from V and 4 bases from J; bases unmatched to any gene: 7. The CDR3 is 16 residues long. Germline V gene data show CDR1 as SGHRS and CDR2 as YFSETQ. CDR3 amino acids: CASSPFLAGGPDTQYF. CDR3 DNA: TGCGCCAGCAGCCCATTCCTAGCGGGAGGGCCAGATACGCAGTATTTT.

The rearrangement links TRBV4-1 to TRBJ1-2; TRBD1 aligns across 7 bases. Germline V gene lookup returns CDR1 MGHRA and CDR2 YSYEKL. The CDR3 is made up of 15 amino acids. V lost 10 bases and J lost 0; bases outside the gene matches: 11. This chain's CDR3 is CATLGQGGANYGYTF. The CDR3 DNA reads as TGCGCCACCCTTGGTCAGGGGGGAGCTAACTATGGCTACACCTTC.

The rearrangement links TRBV5-1 to TRBJ2-7; 10 nucleotides match TRBD2. The V segment lost 4 bases and the J segment 1 base; nucleotides outside the gene matches: 5. Germline V gene data show CDR1 as SGHRS and CDR2 as YFSETQ. CDR3 length equals 15 residues. CDR3 in amino acids: CASSQLAGTSYEQYF. CDR3 nucleotide sequence: TGCGCCAGCAGCCAACTAGCGGGAACGTCCTACGAGCAGTACTTC.

The chain carries TRBV28 and TRBJ1-5; 7 bases are shared with TRBD1. The germline gives CDR1 MDHEN, CDR2 SYDVKM. The CDR3 has 16 residues. The V segment lost 4 bases and the J segment 4 bases; nucleotides outside the gene matches: 10. CDR3 sequence: CASSWLTTGQNQPQHF. CDR3 nucleotide sequence: TGTGCCAGCAGTTGGCTGACGACAGGGCAGAATCAGCCCCAGCATTTT.

This sequence joins TRBV4-1 and TRBJ2-1; D uncertain. The CDR3 is 17 amino acids. The V end was cut by 4 bases, the J end by 3 bases, with 19 bases between. From germline, CDR1 is MGHRA and CDR2 YSYEKL. CDR3 sequence reads: CASSPLMRGVYYNEQFF. The CDR3 bases are TGCGCCAGCAGCCCTCTAATGAGAGGAGTTTACTACAATGAGCAGTTCTTC.

V is TRBV5-1 and J is TRBJ2-7; 11 bases fit TRBD1. CDR3 length equals 15 residues. In germline, CDR1 is SGHRS, CDR2 YFSETQ. V was pared by 5 bases and J by 5 bases, with 9 bases of the junction left unmatched. The CDR3 spells CASRMGGQGVNEQYF. For the CDR3, the DNA is TGCGCCAGCAGGATGGGGGGACAGGGGGTCAACGAGCAGTACTTC.

Only a few counts were recorded for this clone. This rearrangement joins TRBV7-9 to TRBJ2-1; D gene ambiguous. The germline V gene encodes CDR1 SEHNR and CDR2 FQNEAQ (reference sequence). This CDR3 spans 15 amino acids. With 6 bases removed from V and 6 bases from J, the gap between germline ends came to 18 bases. CDR3 protein: CASSQRLGPSNEQFF. The CDR3 DNA sequence: TGTGCCAGCAGTCAACGCCTCGGTCCTAGCAATGAGCAGTTCTTC. Full variable domain (outside the CDR3, taken from reference TRBV7-9 and TRBJ2-1): DTGVSQNPRHKITKRGQNVTFRCDPISEHNRLYWYRQTLGQGPEFLTYFQNEAQLEKSRLLSDRFSAERPKGSFSTLEIQRTEQGDSAMYLCASSQRLGPSNEQFFGPGTRLTVL.

This chain joins TRBV10-3 and TRBJ1-1; D is uncertain. The CDR3 sequence is 14 residues long. CDR1 and CDR2 (germline): ENHRY, SYGVKD. The ends were cut back, 3 bases at V and 0 bases at J, with 8 bases in the middle. CDR3 nucleotides: TGTGCCATCAGTGATCTGGCCTTGAACACTGAAGCTTTCTTT. Translating gives CAISDLALNTEAFF.

The CDR3 loop reads CASSYPGGSTDTQYF. DNA of the CDR3: TGTGCCAGCAGTTACCCGGGCGGGAGCACAGATACGCAGTATTTT. The rearrangement joins TRBV6-6 to TRBJ2-3, with D possibly matching TRBD2 (5 bases). V gave up 2 bases and J gave up 0 bases, with 9 bases separating them. The CDR3 length is 15 residues. The germline gives CDR1 MNHNY, CDR2 SVGAGI (reference sequence).

CDR3 sequence reads: CASSVGGLQETQYF. In DNA form, the CDR3 reads TGTGCCAGCAGCGTAGGGGGACTTCAAGAGACCCAGTACTTC. The chain has TRBV11-2 and TRBJ2-5; D is perhaps TRBD1 or TRBD2 (6 bases each). The CDR3 has 14 amino acids. With 5 bases removed from V and 2 bases from J, the gap between germline ends came to 12 bases. Germline V gene sequence: CDR1 SGHAT, CDR2 FQNNGV.

This clone was recorded only once. The CDR3 coding sequence is TGCGCCAGCAGCCAAGGACTAGCGGGAGGGAGGAACACCGGGGAGCTGTTTTTT. Protein sequence: CASSQGLAGGRNTGELFF. J is TRBJ2-2 and V is TRBV4-1, with TRBD2 identical over 14 bases. The CDR3 length is 18 residues. Per the germline V gene, CDR1 is MGHRA and CDR2 is YSYEKL. Trimming cost V 1 base and J 1 base; bases outside gene matches: 2.

This clone was found once. The gene calls are TRBV4-1 and TRBJ2-2; no firm D call. The CDR3 covers 17 residues. The V end lost 1 base, the J end lost 3 bases, and 15 bases lay between the germline ends. CDR1 and CDR2 from the germline V gene are MGHRA and YSYEKL. CDR3 sequence reads: CASSQGTRVRDTGELFF. Here the CDR3 DNA reads TGCGCCAGCAGCCAAGGAACACGGGTTCGGGACACCGGGGAGCTGTTTTTT.

This clone was seen only a few times. J is TRBJ2-7 and V is TRBV7-2, with D perhaps matching TRBD2 (6 bases). The length of the CDR3 is 14 residues. Per germline, CDR1 SGHTA and CDR2 FQGNSA. Trimming removed 0 bases from V and 2 bases from J, with 8 bases in between. CDR3 residues: CASSLAPSAYEQYF. In DNA form, the CDR3 reads TGTGCCAGCAGCTTAGCCCCTAGCGCCTACGAGCAGTACTTC. Drawing the rest from reference TRBV7-2 and TRBJ2-7, the complete variable domain is GAGVSQSPSNKVTEKGKDVELRCDPISGHTALYWYRQSLGQGLEFLIYFQGNSAPDKSGLPSDRFSAERTGGSVSTLTIQRTQQEDSAVYLCASSLAPSAYEQYFGPGTRLTVT.

V and J are TRBV30 and TRBJ2-1, with 14 bases aligning to TRBD2. From germline, CDR1 is GTSNPN and CDR2 SVGIG (reference sequence). The trim removed 5 bases at V and 9 bases at J, leaving 15 bases unmatched. This CDR3 contains 17 residues. The CDR3 nucleotides are TGTGCCTGGTACGAAGCCGGGACTAGCGGGAGTGTGGGTGAGCAGTTCTTC. It encodes CAWYEAGTSGSVGEQFF.

This clone has only one observation. The rearrangement uses TRBV5-1 and TRBJ1-2; TRBD1 might be the D (5 bases). The CDR3 contains 13 residues. Germline values: CDR1 SGHRS, CDR2 YFSETQ. The V end lost 4 bases, the J end lost 6 bases, and 13 bases lay between the germline ends. The CDR3 protein is CASSHQGSDGYTF. The DNA of the CDR3 is TGCGCCAGCAGCCACCAGGGTTCGGATGGCTACACCTTC.